The 18 T cell receptor beta chains reported below all come from one sample, sequenced in a study of T cell responses to AZD1222 COVID-19 vaccine. The assay was immunoSEQ multiplex PCR, and TCRdb's table has in-frame clones only and misses some. The sample holds 100,000 to 140,000 clones, about 90% seen once. The sample was peripheral blood, taken on day 0 of AZD1222 vaccination. The origin of the receptors is an adult in good health.

This clone is classed as medium-sized. V usage is TRBV4-3 and J usage is TRBJ2-3; no clear D gene. The V gene's germline CDR1 is LGHNA and CDR2 YSLEER. This CDR3 has 13 residues. V lost 4 bases, J lost 7 bases, and 12 bases lay in between. The CDR3 spells CASSPTLGNTQYF. In nucleotides, the CDR3 is TGCGCCAGCAGCCCGACCCTAGGCAATACGCAGTATTTT.

This clone was counted only a few times. This chain links TRBV29-1 with TRBJ1-1; no definite D call. The CDR3 sequence is 13 residues long. V was pared by 4 bases and J by 3 bases, with 12 bases between. Per germline, CDR1 SQVTM and CDR2 ANQGSEA. The CDR3 bases are TGCAGCGTTGGTTTCGCTGCGGACACTGAAGCTTTCTTT. This gives the protein CSVGFAADTEAFF.

This clone was observed a handful of times. The gene calls are TRBV6-6 and TRBJ2-2; D ambiguous. Trimming took 2 bases from V and 2 from J, leaving 9 bases between them. The CDR3 runs to 15 residues. From germline, CDR1 is MNHNY and CDR2 SVGAGI (reference sequence). The CDR3 reads CASSYVSFNTGELFF. The DNA for the CDR3 is TGTGCCAGCAGTTACGTGTCTTTTAACACCGGGGAGCTGTTTTTT.

The CDR3 DNA follows: TGCAGTGCTAGTTTATCAGGGGCTGGAAACACCATATATTTT. Protein product: CSASLSGAGNTIYF. The gene calls are TRBV20-1 and TRBJ1-3, with a tentative D call TRBD1 (6 bases). This CDR3 contains 14 residues. The V end lost 3 bases, the J end lost 2 bases, and 11 bases lay between the germline ends. Germline CDR1 DFQATT, CDR2 SNEGSKA (reference sequence).

The rearrangement joins TRBV2 to TRBJ1-4; the D is unclear. This CDR3 region has 16 residues. Trimming pared 0 bases from V and 4 bases from J, leaving 12 bases between. CDR1 is SNHLY and CDR2 is FYNNEI in the germline V gene. The DNA of the CDR3 is TGTGCCAGCAGTGAAGCGCTCAGGCTGCATAATGAAAAACTGTTTTTT. Translating gives CASSEALRLHNEKLFF.

The chain recombines TRBV7-9 with TRBJ1-1; D remains ambiguous. The CDR3 contains 17 residues. Germline V CDR1 and CDR2: SEHNR, FQNEAQ (reference sequence). With 5 bases removed from V and 1 base from J, the gap between germline ends came to 20 bases. The CDR3 nucleotides are TGTGCCAGCAGCGAAATCCAACTAGCCCGGGGGAACACTGAAGCTTTCTTT. Translated: CASSEIQLARGNTEAFF.

CDR3: CASGTYRRTVNSPLHF. In DNA form, the CDR3 reads TGTGCCAGCGGGACATACCGGCGGACAGTAAATTCACCCCTCCACTTT. V usage is TRBV28 and J usage is TRBJ1-6; D is perhaps TRBD1 (6 bases). Trimming stripped 8 bases from V and 7 bases from J, with 21 bases between. Germline V gene lookup returns CDR1 MDHEN and CDR2 SYDVKM. This CDR3 comprises 16 residues.

The chain has TRBV7-9 and TRBJ1-2; D is uncertain. The length of the CDR3 is 13 residues. Germline lookup yields CDR1 SEHNR and CDR2 FQNEAQ (reference sequence). Trimming cost V 7 bases and J 2 bases, with 11 bases left between them. This CDR3 reads CASTVDGNYGYTF. The DNA for the CDR3 is TGTGCCAGCACCGTCGACGGAAACTATGGCTACACCTTC. The full variable domain, with the rest looked up from reference TRBV7-9 and TRBJ1-2, is DTGVSQNPRHKITKRGQNVTFRCDPISEHNRLYWYRQTLGQGPEFLTYFQNEAQLEKSRLLSDRFSAERPKGSFSTLEIQRTEQGDSAMYLCASTVDGNYGYTFGSGTRLTVV.

This chain joins TRBV7-9 and TRBJ1-6; possible D gene TRBD1, 5 bases. Per the germline V gene, CDR1 is SEHNR and CDR2 is FQNEAQ (reference sequence). This CDR3 is 16 amino acids long. Trimming removed 6 bases from V and 7 bases from J, with 19 bases in between. The CDR3 coding sequence is TGTGCCAGCAGTAGGGGTGGGGTAGGGCTCAATTCACCCCTCCACTTT. Translation: CASSRGGVGLNSPLHF.

The CDR3 DNA reads TGTGCCAGCAGGGATTGGGGACCGGGAGGGGAGCAGTTCTTC. Translating it yields CASRDWGPGGEQFF. The rearrangement uses TRBV6-5 and TRBJ2-1, with 8 positions matching TRBD2. CDR1 is MNHEY and CDR2 is SVGAGI in the germline V gene. Trimming took 6 bases from V and 10 from J; bases not matched to a gene: 11. The CDR3 sequence is 14 residues long.

The chain recombines TRBV7-8 with TRBJ1-4; 9 nucleotides line up with TRBD1. The CDR3 consists of 16 residues. The germline V gene encodes CDR1 SGHVS and CDR2 FQNEAQ. After removal of 2 bases from V and 5 bases from J, the junction contained 6 bases not matched to a gene. CDR3 in amino acids: CASSLKAGQGNEKLFF. The CDR3 DNA is TGTGCCAGCAGCTTAAAAGCGGGACAGGGCAATGAAAAACTGTTTTTT.

V gene TRBV4-2 combines with J gene TRBJ1-1; D is possibly TRBD1 (5 bases). The V and J ends lost 4 bases and 3 bases respectively, with 12 bases between them. CDR1 is LGHNA, CDR2 YNFKEQ, per germline. The CDR3 spans 14 residues. The CDR3 bases are TGTGCCAGCAGCCCCGGGGCGGAGTACACTGAAGCTTTCTTT. Its protein product is CASSPGAEYTEAFF.

V and J are TRBV19 and TRBJ1-5; D remains unclear. Germline assignment: CDR1 LNHDA and CDR2 SQIVND (reference sequence). Trimming cost V 3 bases and J 4 bases, with 7 bases left between them. The CDR3 covers 13 residues. CDR3 nucleotide sequence: TGTGCCAGTAGTATGGGAGGGAATCAGCCCCAGCATTTT. Its translation: CASSMGGNQPQHF. Variable domain in full (rest from reference TRBV19 and TRBJ1-5): DGGITQSPKYLFRKEGQNVTLSCEQNLNHDAMYWYRQDPGQGLRLIYYSQIVNDFQKGDIAEGYSVSREKKESFPLTVTSAQKNPTAFYLCASSMGGNQPQHFGDGTRLSIL.

The chain employs TRBV15 and TRBJ1-6; no clear D gene. The CDR3 length is 12 residues. Trimming stripped 0 bases from V and 7 bases from J, with 1 base between. Germline V gene data show CDR1 as LNHNV and CDR2 as YYDKDF (reference sequence). CDR3 loop: CATSRENSPLHF. The CDR3 DNA sequence: TGTGCCACCAGCAGAGAAAATTCACCCCTCCACTTT.

The CDR3 protein is CATSRRDPGPNIQYF. CDR3 nucleotides: TGTGCCACCAGCCGACGGGACCCGGGGCCCAACATTCAGTACTTC. The rearrangement joins TRBV15 to TRBJ2-4; tentatively, D is TRBD1 or TRBD2 (5 bases each). Germline V gene lookup returns CDR1 LNHNV and CDR2 YYDKDF (reference sequence). V was pared by 5 bases and J by 7 bases, with 18 bases between. The CDR3 runs 15 residues.

This clone was seen a single time. V gene TRBV27 combines with J gene TRBJ2-7, with D unclear. Per the germline V gene, CDR1 is MNHEY and CDR2 is SMNVEV (reference sequence). The CDR3 sequence is 13 residues long. V gave up 2 bases and J gave up 4 bases, with 9 bases separating them. In DNA, the CDR3 is TGTGCCAGCAGTTTAGACAACGGATACGAGCAGTACTTC. This sequence encodes CASSLDNGYEQYF.

The chain is built from TRBV27 and TRBJ1-2; D is unresolved. CDR3 length: 14 residues. V lost 3 bases and J lost 0, with 8 bases in between. Germline V gene data show CDR1 as MNHEY and CDR2 as SMNVEV (reference sequence). The CDR3 region is CASSLLGANYGYTF. The DNA for the CDR3 is TGTGCCAGCAGTTTGCTCGGGGCTAACTATGGCTACACCTTC.

The V gene is TRBV6-5, the J gene TRBJ2-1, with 8 bases matching TRBD2. CDR3 length: 16 residues. V was pared by 4 bases and J by 0 bases, with 5 bases of the junction left unmatched. The germline V gene encodes CDR1 MNHEY and CDR2 SVGAGI. Written as DNA, the CDR3 is TGTGCCAGCAGTTCTGCGCGGGGGGCCTCCTACAATGAGCAGTTCTTC. It encodes CASSSARGASYNEQFF.